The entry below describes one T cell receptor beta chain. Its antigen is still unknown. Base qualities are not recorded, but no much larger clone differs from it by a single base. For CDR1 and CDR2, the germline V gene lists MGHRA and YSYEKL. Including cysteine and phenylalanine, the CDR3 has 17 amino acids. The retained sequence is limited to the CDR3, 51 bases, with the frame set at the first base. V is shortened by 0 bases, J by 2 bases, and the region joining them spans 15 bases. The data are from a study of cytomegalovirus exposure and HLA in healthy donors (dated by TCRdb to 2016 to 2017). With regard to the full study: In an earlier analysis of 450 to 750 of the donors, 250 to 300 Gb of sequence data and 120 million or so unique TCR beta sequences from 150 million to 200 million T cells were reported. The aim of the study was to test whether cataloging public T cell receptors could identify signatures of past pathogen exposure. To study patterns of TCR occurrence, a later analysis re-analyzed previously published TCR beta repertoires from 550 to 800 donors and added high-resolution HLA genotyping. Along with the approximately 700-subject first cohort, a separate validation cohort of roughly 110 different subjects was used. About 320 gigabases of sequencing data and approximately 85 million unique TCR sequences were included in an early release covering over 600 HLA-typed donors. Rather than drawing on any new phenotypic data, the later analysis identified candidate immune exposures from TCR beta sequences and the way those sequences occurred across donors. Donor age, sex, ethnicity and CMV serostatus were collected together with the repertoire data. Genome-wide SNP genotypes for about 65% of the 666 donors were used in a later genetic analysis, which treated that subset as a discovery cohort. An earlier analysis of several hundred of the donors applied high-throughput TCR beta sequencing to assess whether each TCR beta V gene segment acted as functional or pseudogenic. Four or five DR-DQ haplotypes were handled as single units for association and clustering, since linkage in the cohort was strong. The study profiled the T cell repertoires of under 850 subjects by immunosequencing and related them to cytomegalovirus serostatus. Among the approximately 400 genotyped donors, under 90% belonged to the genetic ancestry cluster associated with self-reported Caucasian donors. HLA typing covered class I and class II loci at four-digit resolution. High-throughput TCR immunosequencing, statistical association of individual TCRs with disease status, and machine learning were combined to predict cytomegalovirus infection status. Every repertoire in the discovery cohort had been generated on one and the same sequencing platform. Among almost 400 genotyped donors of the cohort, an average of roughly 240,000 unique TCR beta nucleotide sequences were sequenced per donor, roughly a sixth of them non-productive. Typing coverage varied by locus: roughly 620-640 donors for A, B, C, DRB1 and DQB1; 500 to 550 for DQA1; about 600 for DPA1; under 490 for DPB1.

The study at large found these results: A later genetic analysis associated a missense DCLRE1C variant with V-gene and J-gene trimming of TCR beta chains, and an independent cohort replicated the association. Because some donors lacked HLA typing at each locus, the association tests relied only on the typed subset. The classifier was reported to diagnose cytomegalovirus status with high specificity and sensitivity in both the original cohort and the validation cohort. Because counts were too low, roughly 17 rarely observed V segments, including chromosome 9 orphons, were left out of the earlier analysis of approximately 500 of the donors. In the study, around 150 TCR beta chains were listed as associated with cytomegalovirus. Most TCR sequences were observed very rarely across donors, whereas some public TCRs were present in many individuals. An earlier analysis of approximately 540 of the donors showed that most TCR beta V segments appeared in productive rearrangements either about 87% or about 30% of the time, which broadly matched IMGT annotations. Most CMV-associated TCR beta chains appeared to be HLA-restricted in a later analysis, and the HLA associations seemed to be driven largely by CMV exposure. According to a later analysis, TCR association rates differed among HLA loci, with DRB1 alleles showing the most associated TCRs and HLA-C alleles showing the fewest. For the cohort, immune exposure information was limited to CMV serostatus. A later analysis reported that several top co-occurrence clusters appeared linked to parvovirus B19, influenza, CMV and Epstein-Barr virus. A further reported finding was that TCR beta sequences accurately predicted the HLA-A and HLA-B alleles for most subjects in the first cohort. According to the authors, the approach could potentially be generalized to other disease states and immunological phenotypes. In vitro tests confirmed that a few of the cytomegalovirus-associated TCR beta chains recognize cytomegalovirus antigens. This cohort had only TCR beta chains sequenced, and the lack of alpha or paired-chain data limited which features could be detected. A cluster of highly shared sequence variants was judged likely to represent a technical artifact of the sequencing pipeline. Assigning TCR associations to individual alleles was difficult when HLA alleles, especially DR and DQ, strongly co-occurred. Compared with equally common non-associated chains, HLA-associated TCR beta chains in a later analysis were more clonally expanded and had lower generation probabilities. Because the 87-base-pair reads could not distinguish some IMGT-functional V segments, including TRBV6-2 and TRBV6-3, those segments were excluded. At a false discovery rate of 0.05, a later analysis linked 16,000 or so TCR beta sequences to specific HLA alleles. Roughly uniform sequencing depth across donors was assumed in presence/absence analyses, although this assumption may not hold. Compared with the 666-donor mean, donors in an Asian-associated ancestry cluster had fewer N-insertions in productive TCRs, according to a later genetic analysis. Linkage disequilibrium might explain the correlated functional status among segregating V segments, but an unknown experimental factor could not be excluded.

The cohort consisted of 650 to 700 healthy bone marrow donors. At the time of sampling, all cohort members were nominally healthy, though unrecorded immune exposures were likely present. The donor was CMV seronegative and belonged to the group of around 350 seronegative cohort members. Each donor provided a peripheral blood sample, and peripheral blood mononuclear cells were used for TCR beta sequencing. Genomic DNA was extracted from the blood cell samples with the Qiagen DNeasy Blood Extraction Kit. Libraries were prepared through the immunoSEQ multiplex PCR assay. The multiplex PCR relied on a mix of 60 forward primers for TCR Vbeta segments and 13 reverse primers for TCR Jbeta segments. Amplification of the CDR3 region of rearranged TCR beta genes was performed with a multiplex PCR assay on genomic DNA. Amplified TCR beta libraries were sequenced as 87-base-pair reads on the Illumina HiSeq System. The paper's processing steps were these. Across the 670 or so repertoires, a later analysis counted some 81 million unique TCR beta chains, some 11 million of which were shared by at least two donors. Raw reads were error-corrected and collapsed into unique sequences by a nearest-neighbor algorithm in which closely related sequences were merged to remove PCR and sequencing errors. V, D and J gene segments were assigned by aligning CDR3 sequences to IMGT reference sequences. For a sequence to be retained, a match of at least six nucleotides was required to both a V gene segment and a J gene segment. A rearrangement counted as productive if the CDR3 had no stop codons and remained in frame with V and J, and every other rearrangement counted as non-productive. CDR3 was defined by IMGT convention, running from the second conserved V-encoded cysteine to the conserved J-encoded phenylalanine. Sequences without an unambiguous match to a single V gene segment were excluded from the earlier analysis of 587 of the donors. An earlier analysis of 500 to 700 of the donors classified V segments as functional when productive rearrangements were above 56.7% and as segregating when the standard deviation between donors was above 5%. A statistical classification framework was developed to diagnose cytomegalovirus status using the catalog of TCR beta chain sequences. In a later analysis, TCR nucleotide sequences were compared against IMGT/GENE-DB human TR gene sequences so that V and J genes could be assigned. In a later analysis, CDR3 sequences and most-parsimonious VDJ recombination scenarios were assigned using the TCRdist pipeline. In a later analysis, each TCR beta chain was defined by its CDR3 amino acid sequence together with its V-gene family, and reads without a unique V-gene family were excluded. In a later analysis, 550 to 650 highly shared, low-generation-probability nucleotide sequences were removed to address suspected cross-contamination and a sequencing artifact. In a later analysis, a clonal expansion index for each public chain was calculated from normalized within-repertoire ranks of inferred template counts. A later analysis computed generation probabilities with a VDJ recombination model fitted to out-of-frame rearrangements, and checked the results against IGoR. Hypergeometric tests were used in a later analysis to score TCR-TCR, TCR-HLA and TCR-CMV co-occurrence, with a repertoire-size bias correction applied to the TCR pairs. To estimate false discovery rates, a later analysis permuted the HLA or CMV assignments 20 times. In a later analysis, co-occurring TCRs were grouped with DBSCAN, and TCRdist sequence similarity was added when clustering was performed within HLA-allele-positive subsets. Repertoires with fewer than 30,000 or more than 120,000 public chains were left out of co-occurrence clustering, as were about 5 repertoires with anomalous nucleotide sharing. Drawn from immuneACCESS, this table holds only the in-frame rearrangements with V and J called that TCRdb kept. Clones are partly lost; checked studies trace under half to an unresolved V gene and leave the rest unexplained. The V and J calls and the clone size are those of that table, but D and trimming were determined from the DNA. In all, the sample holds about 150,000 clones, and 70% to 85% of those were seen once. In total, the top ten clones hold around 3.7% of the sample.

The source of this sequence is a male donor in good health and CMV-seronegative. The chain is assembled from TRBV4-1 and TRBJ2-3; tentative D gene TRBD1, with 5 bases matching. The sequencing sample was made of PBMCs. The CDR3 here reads CASSQDQGLEDTDTQYF. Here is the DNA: TGCGCCAGCAGCCAAGACCAGGGATTGGAAGACACAGATACGCAGTATTTT.